One and the same sample provided the 22 T cell receptor beta chains below, sequenced in a study of response to subunit inactivated influenza vaccine. TCRdb fed the RT-PCR reads into MiXCR, producing one record per CDR3 protein. The sample consists of over 800,000 distinct CDR3 sequences, less than 25% of them appearing once. The sequenced sample was PBMCs from blood, obtained less than 6 days after vaccination. The source of these receptors is a middle-aged man who received an inactivated influenza vaccine.

A note on this clonotype: The germline gene is not matched at one end of the junction; a read error may be the cause. The V and J genes are TRBV6-5 and TRBJ2-7; no firm D call. The CDR3 consists of 13 residues. Germline-derived CDR1 and CDR2 are MNHEY and SVGAGI. The CDR3 spells CATSLLGSFGQYF. The CDR3 bases are TGTGCCACCAGTTTGTTGGGCAGTTTTGGGCAGTACTTC.

This clonotype was seen ten or more times. V usage is TRBV10-3 and J usage is TRBJ2-3; D unclear. The CDR3 is 12 residues long. V was pared by 6 bases and J by 0 bases, with 4 bases between. Germline V gene data show CDR1 as ENHRY and CDR2 as SYGVKD. The CDR3 sequence is CAIRTSTDTQYF. CDR3 coding DNA: TGTGCCATCAGGACTAGCACAGATACGCAGTATTTT.

The chain uses TRBV5-4 and TRBJ2-7; 14 bases line up with TRBD2. Germline trimming cut 5 bases from V and 5 bases from J; bases unmatched to any gene: 9. The CDR3 has 16 amino acids. CDR1 and CDR2 (germline): SGHNT, YYREEE (reference sequence). Here the CDR3 reads CASRDGLAGGAHEQYF. CDR3 in DNA: TGTGCCAGCAGGGACGGACTAGCGGGAGGAGCCCACGAGCAGTACTTC.

The J gene is TRBJ2-7, the V gene TRBV29-1; D is tentatively TRBD1 or TRBD2 (5 bases each). The germline V and J ends were trimmed by 6 bases and 2 bases, with 14 bases remaining between them. In germline, CDR1 is SQVTM, CDR2 ANQGSEA. This CDR3 has 13 amino acids. DNA of the CDR3: TGCAGCGTGAGGGGCAGGCAGACCTACGAGCAGTACTTC. It is translated as CSVRGRQTYEQYF.

This chain uses TRBV18 with TRBJ2-7, with D possibly TRBD1 on 6 matching bases. V lost 8 bases to trimming and J lost 2 bases, with 19 bases between them. The germline V gene has CDR1 KGHSH and CDR2 LQKENI. This CDR3 is built from 15 residues. The CDR3 loop is CASRTQQGSPYEQYF. The CDR3 coding sequence is TGTGCCAGCAGAACACAACAGGGTTCCCCCTACGAGCAGTACTTC. Drawing the rest from reference TRBV18 and TRBJ2-7, the complete variable domain is NAGVMQNPRHLVRRRGQEARLRCSPMKGHSHVYWYRQLPEEGLKFMVYLQKENIIDESGMPKERFSAEFPKEGPSILRIQQVVRGDSAAYFCASRTQQGSPYEQYFGPGTRLTVT.

V is TRBV2 and J is TRBJ2-1, with D maybe TRBD2 (5 bases). This CDR3 comprises 12 residues. Germline lookup yields CDR1 SNHLY and CDR2 FYNNEI. Trimming pared 4 bases from V and 7 bases from J, leaving 8 bases between. This chain's CDR3 is CASSGWENEQFF. The CDR3 nucleotides read TGTGCCAGCAGTGGATGGGAGAATGAGCAGTTCTTC.

The gene calls are TRBV12-3 or TRBV12-4 and TRBJ2-5; perhaps TRBD2 as D (6 bases). CDR3 length: 16 amino acids. The V gene lost 3 bases and the J gene lost 2 bases, with 16 bases spanning the gap. CDR3 amino acids: CASSFFSGGGQETQYF. The CDR3 bases are TGTGCCAGCAGTTTCTTCTCGGGTGGGGGGCAAGAGACCCAGTACTTC.

V and J are TRBV4-1 and TRBJ2-7; 7 nucleotides match TRBD2. V trimming: 1 base; J trimming: 5 bases; junction bases outside the gene matches: 14. CDR1 is MGHRA, CDR2 YSYEKL, per germline. The CDR3 runs to 17 residues. The CDR3 protein is CASSQGPRRGVRDEQYF. The CDR3 bases are TGCGCCAGCAGCCAAGGGCCAAGACGGGGGGTTCGGGACGAGCAGTACTTC.

The chain is built from TRBV5-4 and TRBJ2-6; the D is unclear. Germline CDR1 reads SGHNT; CDR2 reads YYREEE (reference sequence). This CDR3 contains 17 residues. Deletions cut 0 bases from V and 0 bases from J, with 10 bases between. DNA of the CDR3: TGTGCCAGCAGCTTGGTCGGAGACCTCTCTGGGGCCAACGTCCTGACTTTC. Translated: CASSLVGDLSGANVLTF.

This clonotype was seen many times. This chain joins TRBV20-1 and TRBJ2-1; D remains ambiguous. With 6 bases removed from V and 5 bases from J, the gap between germline ends came to 5 bases. CDR3 length equals 10 residues. In germline, CDR1 is DFQATT, CDR2 SNEGSKA (reference sequence). The DNA for the CDR3 is TGCAGTGCGGGTAACAATGAGCAGTTCTTC. This gives the protein CSAGNNEQFF.

J is TRBJ2-1 and V is TRBV12-3 or TRBV12-4; no clear D gene. Trimming left V 5 bases short and J 3 bases short, with 17 bases between. CDR3 length: 16 residues. Here the CDR3 reads CASSVGSRAFYNEQFF. CDR3 coding DNA: TGTGCCAGCAGTGTCGGATCCCGGGCGTTCTACAATGAGCAGTTCTTC.

The V gene is TRBV11-2, the J gene TRBJ2-1; 10 bases fit TRBD1. V shed 4 bases, J shed 8 bases, and the junction held 11 bases outside the gene matches. Germline V gene lookup returns CDR1 SGHAT and CDR2 FQNNGV. The CDR3 has 16 amino acids. The CDR3 loop is CASSWGTGQGYDEQFF. CDR3 DNA sequence: TGTGCCAGCAGCTGGGGAACGGGACAGGGGTACGATGAGCAGTTCTTC.

This clonotype was detected only a few times. The chain links TRBV7-2 to TRBJ1-4; D gene ambiguous. The CDR3 is 14 residues long. Germline CDR1 SGHTA, CDR2 FQGNSA. The V and J ends lost 2 bases and 7 bases respectively, with 11 bases between them. CDR3: CASSLWQDSEKLFF. In nucleotides, the CDR3 is TGTGCCAGCAGCTTATGGCAGGATAGTGAAAAACTGTTTTTT.

The chain uses TRBV4-3 and TRBJ2-3, with D perhaps TRBD2 (6 bases). Trimming shortened V by 0 bases and J by 2 bases, and 15 bases separated the two germline ends. The CDR3 has 17 residues. CDR1 LGHNA and CDR2 YSLEER come from the germline V gene. In nucleotides, the CDR3 is TGCGCCAGCAGCCAAGATGTATCTGGACTACTCACAGATACGCAGTATTTT. Translating gives CASSQDVSGLLTDTQYF.

This clonotype showed up just a few times. This chain links TRBV27 with TRBJ2-7; D possibly corresponds to TRBD1 (5 bases). V lost 2 bases to trimming and J lost 5 bases, with 16 bases between them. Germline assignment: CDR1 MNHEY and CDR2 SMNVEV (reference sequence). The CDR3 is 15 amino acids. The CDR3 loop is CASSLGLGVADEQYF. The CDR3 nucleotides are TGTGCCAGCAGTTTAGGTTTAGGGGTGGCTGACGAGCAGTACTTC.

The rearrangement joins TRBV5-5 to TRBJ2-1, with TRBD2 identical over 10 bases. The CDR3 extends over 16 amino acids. Germline lookup yields CDR1 SGHKS and CDR2 YYEKEE (reference sequence). Trimming took 3 bases from V and 6 from J; bases not matched to a gene: 9. The CDR3 DNA reads TGTGCCAGCAGCTATATAGCGGGGGGCTACGTCAATGAGCAGTTCTTC. Amino acid sequence: CASSYIAGGYVNEQFF.

This clonotype has ten or more counts. CDR3 sequence (DNA): TGTGCCAGCAGCCGTTTTACAGGGGCCTACGAGCAGTACTTC. The encoded protein is CASSRFTGAYEQYF. V gene TRBV12-3 or TRBV12-4 combines with J gene TRBJ2-7; 7 bases are a match to TRBD1. The J segment lost 2 bases and the V segment lost 6 bases, leaving 7 bases of the junction unmatched. This CDR3 comprises 14 residues.

The chain has TRBV20-1 and TRBJ2-1; TRBD2 might be the D (6 bases). The CDR3 sequence is 15 residues long. Deletions cut 0 bases from V and 6 bases from J, with 15 bases between. CDR1 is DFQATT, CDR2 SNEGSKA, per germline (reference sequence). In nucleotides, the CDR3 is TGCAGTGCTAGAGATTTGGGGGGTATCTTCAATGAGCAGTTCTTC. Amino acids: CSARDLGGIFNEQFF.

This clonotype was observed many times. The chain carries TRBV12-3 or TRBV12-4 and TRBJ2-7, with a weak D call TRBD2 (5 bases). The CDR3 consists of 12 residues. Trimming cost V 8 bases and J 2 bases, with 10 bases left between them. CDR3 sequence (DNA): TGTGCCAGCTGTACTAGGGCCTACGAGCAGTACTTC. This codes for CASCTRAYEQYF.

V usage is TRBV7-2 and J usage is TRBJ1-2; D remains unclear. The CDR3 contains 13 residues. CDR1 is SGHTA and CDR2 is FQGNSA in the germline V gene. The V end lost 1 base, the J end lost 3 bases, and 6 bases lay between the germline ends. CDR3 sequence reads: CASSLVKYYGYTF. In DNA form, the CDR3 reads TGTGCCAGCAGCTTAGTAAAGTACTATGGCTACACCTTC.

This clonotype has a handful of counts. The V and J genes are TRBV18 and TRBJ2-1; a weak D match, TRBD1 (5 bases). With 2 bases removed from V and 9 bases from J, the gap between germline ends came to 8 bases. Germline V CDR1 and CDR2: KGHSH, LQKENI. The CDR3 loop spans 12 amino acids. CDR3 sequence: CASSPGAVEQFF. The CDR3 nucleotides read TGTGCCAGCTCACCAGGGGCGGTTGAGCAGTTCTTC.

CDR3: CSAAAGVFPGSYNEQFF. CDR3 DNA sequence: TGCAGTGCTGCAGCGGGGGTCTTCCCAGGCTCCTACAATGAGCAGTTCTTC. This chain uses TRBV20-1 with TRBJ2-1, with 8 bases matching TRBD2. The length of the CDR3 is 17 residues. Germline V gene sequence: CDR1 DFQATT, CDR2 SNEGSKA (reference sequence). V lost 5 bases to trimming and J lost 0 bases; unmatched junction nucleotides: 12.